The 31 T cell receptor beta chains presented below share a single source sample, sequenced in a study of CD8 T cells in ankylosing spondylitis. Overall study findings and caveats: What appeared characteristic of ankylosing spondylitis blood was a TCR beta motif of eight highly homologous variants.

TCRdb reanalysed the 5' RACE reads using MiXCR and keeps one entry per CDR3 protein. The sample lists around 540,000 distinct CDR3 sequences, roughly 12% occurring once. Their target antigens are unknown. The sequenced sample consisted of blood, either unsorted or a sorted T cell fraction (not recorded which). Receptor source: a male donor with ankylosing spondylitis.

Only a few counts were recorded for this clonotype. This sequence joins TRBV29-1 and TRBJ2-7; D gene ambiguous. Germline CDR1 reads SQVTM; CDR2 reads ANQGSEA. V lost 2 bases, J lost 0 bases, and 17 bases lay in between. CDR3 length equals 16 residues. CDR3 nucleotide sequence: TGCAGCGTTGAATTACACCAAGGACGGAGCTCCTACGAGCAGTACTTC. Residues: CSVELHQGRSSYEQYF.

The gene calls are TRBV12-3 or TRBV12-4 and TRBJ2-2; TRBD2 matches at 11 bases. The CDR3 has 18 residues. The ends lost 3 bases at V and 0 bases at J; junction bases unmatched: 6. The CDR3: CASSLAGLAAPNTGELFF. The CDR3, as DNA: TGTGCCAGCAGTTTGGCGGGACTAGCGGCTCCGAACACCGGGGAGCTGTTTTTT.

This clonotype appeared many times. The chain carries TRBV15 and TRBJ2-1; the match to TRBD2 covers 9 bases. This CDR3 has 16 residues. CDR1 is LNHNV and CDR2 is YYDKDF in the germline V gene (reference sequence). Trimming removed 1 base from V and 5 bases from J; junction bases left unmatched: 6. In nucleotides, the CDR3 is TGTGCCACCAGCAGAGGAGGCGGGAGGGCAAACAATGAGCAGTTCTTC. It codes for CATSRGGGRANNEQFF.

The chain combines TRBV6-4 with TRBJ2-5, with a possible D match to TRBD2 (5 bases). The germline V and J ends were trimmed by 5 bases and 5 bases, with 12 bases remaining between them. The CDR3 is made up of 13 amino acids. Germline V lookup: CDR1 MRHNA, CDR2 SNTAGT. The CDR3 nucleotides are TGTGCCAGCAGTCGTTACCCGGGGGAGACCCAGTACTTC. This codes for CASSRYPGETQYF.

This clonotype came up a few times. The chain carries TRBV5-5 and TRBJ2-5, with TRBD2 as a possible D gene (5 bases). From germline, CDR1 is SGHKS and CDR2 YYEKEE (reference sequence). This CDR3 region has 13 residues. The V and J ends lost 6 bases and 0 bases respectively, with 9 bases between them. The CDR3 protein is CASIKRYQETQYF. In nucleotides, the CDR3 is TGTGCCAGCATCAAGCGGTACCAAGAGACCCAGTACTTC.

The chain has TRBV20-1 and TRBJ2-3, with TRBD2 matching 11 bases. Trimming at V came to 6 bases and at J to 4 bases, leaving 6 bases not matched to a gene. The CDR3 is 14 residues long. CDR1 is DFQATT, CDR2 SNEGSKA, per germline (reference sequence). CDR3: CSADLAGGPDTQYF. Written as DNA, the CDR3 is TGCAGTGCAGACTTAGCGGGAGGGCCAGATACGCAGTATTTT.

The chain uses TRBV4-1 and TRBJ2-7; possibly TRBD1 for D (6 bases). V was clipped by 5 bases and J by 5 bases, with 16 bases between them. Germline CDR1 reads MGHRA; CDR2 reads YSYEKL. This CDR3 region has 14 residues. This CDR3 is CASSDWTDPNEQYF. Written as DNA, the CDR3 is TGCGCCAGCAGCGATTGGACAGACCCCAACGAGCAGTACTTC.

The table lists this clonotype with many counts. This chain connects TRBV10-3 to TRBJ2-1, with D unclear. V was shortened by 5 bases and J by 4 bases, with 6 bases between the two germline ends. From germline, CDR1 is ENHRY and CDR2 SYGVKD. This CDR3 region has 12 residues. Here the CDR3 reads CAISRVYNEQFF. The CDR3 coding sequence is TGTGCCATCAGTCGAGTATACAATGAGCAGTTCTTC.

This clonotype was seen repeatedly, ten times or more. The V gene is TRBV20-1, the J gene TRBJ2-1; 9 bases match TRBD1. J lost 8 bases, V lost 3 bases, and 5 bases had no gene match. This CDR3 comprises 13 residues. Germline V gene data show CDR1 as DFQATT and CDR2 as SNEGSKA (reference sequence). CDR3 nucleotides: TGCAGTGCTAGTCGGACAGGGGCCGATGAGCAGTTCTTC. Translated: CSASRTGADEQFF.

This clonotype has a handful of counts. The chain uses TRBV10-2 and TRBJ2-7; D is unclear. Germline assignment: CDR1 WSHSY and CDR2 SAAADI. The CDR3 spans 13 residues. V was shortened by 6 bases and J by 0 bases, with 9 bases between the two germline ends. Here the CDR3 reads CASRSLSSYEQYF. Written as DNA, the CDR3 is TGCGCCAGCAGGAGCTTAAGCTCCTACGAGCAGTACTTC.

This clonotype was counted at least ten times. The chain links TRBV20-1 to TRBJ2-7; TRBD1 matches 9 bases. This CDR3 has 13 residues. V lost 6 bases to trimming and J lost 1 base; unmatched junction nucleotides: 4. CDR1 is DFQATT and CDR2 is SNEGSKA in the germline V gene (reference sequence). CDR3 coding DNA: TGCAGTGCCTCCGGGACAGGGTCCTACGAGCAGTACTTC. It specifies CSASGTGSYEQYF.

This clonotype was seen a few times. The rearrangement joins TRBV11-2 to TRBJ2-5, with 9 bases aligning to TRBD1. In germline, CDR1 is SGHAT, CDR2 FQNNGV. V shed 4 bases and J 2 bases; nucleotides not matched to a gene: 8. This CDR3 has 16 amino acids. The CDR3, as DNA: TGTGCCAGCAGCTCAGACCTCGGACAGGGGCAAGAGACCCAGTACTTC. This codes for CASSSDLGQGQETQYF.

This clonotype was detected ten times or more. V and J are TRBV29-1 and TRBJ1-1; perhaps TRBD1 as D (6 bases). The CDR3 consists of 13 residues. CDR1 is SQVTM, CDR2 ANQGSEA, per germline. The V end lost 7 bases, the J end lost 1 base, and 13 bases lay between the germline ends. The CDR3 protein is CSAEQGTNTEAFF. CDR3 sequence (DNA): TGCAGCGCAGAACAGGGAACGAACACTGAAGCTTTCTTT.

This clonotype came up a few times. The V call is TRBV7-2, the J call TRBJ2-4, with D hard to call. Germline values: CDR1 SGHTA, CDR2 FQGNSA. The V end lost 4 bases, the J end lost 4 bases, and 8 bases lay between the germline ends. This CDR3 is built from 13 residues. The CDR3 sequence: CASSWGLKNIQYF. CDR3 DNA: TGTGCCAGCAGCTGGGGATTAAAAAACATTCAGTACTTC.

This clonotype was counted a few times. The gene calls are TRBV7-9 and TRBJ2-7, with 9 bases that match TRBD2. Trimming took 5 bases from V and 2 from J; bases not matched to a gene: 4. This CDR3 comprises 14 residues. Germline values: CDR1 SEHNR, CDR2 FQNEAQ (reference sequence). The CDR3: CASSGIAGAYEQYV. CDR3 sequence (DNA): TGTGCCAGCAGCGGGATAGCGGGAGCCTACGAGCAGTACGTC.

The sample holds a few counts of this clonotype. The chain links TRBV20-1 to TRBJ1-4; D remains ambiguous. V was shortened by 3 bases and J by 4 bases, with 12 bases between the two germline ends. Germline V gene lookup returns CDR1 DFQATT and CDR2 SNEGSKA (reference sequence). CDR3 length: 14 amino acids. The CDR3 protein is CSASGGGYNEKLFF. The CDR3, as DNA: TGCAGTGCTAGCGGTGGAGGATATAATGAAAAACTGTTTTTT.

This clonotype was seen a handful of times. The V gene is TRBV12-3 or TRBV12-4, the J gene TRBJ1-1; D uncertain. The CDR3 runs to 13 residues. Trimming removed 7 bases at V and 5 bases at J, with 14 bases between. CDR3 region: CASTLYGQTEAFF. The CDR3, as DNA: TGTGCCAGCACCCTTTATGGGCAGACTGAAGCTTTCTTT.

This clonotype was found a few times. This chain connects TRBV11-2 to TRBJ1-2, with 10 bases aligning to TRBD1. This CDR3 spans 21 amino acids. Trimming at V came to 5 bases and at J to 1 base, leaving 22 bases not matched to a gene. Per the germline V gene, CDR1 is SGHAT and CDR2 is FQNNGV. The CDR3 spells CASSNPGQGSFRGSRNYGYTF. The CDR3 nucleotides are TGTGCCAGCAGCAACCCGGGACAGGGGTCTTTCAGGGGGAGTCGTAACTATGGCTACACCTTC.

The CDR3 DNA reads as TGCAGCGTTGACCTGGATTCTAGGTACCAAGAGACCCAGTACTTC. This sequence encodes CSVDLDSRYQETQYF. The rearrangement links TRBV29-1 to TRBJ2-5; D not certain. The CDR3 consists of 15 residues. CDR1 is SQVTM, CDR2 ANQGSEA, per germline. V gave up 3 bases and J gave up 0 bases, with 14 bases separating them.

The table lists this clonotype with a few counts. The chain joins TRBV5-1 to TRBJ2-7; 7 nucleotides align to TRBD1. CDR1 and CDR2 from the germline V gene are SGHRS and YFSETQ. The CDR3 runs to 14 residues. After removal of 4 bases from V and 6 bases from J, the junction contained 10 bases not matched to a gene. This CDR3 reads CASSQGQTQAEQYF. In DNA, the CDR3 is TGCGCCAGCAGCCAGGGACAGACTCAGGCCGAGCAGTACTTC. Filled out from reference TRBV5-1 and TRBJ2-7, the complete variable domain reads KAGVTQTPRYLIKTRGQQVTLSCSPISGHRSVSWYQQTPGQGLQFLFEYFSETQRNKGNFPGRFSGRQFSNSRSEMNVSTLELGDSALYLCASSQGQTQAEQYFGPGTRLTVT.

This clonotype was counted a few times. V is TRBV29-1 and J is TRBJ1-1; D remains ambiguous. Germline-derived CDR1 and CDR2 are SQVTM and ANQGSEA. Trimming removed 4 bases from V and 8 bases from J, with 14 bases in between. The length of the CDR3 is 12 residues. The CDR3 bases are TGCAGCGTTGGATCCACCGGGAAGGAAGCTTTCTTT. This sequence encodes CSVGSTGKEAFF.

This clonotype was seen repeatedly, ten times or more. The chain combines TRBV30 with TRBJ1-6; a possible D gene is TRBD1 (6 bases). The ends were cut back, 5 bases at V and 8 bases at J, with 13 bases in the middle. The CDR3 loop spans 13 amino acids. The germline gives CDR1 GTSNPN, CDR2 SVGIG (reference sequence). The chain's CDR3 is CAWSGHRDSPLHF. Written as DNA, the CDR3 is TGTGCCTGGTCGGGACATCGGGATTCACCCCTCCACTTT.

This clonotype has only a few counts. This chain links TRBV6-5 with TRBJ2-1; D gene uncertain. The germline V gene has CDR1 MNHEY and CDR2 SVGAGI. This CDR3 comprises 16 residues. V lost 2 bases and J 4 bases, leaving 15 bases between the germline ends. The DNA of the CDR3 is TGTGCCAGCAGTTACGGGGTAGGAGTGGGGTACAATGAGCAGTTCTTC. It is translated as CASSYGVGVGYNEQFF.

CDR3 loop: CRWDTHTYEQYF. The DNA for the CDR3 is TGCAGGTGGGACACACACACCTACGAGCAGTACTTC. The chain carries TRBV20-1 and TRBJ2-7, with a possible D match to TRBD1 (6 bases). The CDR3 has 12 residues. Germline V lookup: CDR1 DFQATT, CDR2 SNEGSKA (reference sequence).

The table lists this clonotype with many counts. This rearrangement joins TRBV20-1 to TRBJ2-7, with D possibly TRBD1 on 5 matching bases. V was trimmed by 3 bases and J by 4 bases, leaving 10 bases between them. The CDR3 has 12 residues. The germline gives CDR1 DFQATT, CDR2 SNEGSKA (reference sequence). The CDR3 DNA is TGCAGTGCTAGGGGGCCAGGATACGAGCAGTACGTC. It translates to CSARGPGYEQYV.

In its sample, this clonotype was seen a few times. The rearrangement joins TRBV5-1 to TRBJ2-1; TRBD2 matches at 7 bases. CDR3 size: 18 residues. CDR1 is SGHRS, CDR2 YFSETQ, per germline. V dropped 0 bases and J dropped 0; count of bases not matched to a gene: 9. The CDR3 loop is CASSLGYSGSHSYNEQFF. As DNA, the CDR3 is TGCGCCAGCAGCTTGGGGTATAGCGGGTCCCACTCCTACAATGAGCAGTTCTTC.

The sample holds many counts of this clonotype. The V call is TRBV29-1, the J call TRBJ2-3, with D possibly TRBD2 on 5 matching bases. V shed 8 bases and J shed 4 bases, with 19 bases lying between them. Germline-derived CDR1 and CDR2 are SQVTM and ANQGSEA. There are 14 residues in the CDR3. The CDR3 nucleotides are TGCAGCTCCTATTCCGGGAACAACCCAGATACGCAGTATTTT. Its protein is CSSYSGNNPDTQYF.

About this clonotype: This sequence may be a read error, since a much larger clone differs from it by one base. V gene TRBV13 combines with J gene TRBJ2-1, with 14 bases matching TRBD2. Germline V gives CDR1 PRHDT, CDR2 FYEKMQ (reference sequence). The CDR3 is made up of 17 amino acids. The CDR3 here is CACSPLGTSGSWNEQFF. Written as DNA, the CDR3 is TGTGCCTGCAGCCCACTTGGGACTAGCGGGAGTTGGAATGAGCAGTTCTTC. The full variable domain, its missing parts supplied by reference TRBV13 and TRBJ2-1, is AAGVIQSPRHLIKEKRETATLKCYPIPRHDTVYWYQQGPGQDPQFLISFYEKMQSDKGSIPDRFSAQQFSDYHSELNMSSLELGDSALYFCACSPLGTSGSWNEQFFGPGTRLTVL.

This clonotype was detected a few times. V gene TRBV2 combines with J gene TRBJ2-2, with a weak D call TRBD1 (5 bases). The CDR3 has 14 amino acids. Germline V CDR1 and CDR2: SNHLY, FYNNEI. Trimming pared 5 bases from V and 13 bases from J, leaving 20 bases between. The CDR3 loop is CASSPTQQASGLFF. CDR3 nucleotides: TGTGCCAGCAGTCCTACCCAACAGGCCTCGGGGCTGTTTTTT.

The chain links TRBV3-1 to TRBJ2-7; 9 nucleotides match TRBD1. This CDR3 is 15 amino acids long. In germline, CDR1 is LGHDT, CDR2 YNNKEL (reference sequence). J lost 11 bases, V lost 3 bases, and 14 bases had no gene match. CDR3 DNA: TGTGCCAGCAGCCAGGCCGGGACAGGGCACGAGGGCGAGTACGTC. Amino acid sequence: CASSQAGTGHEGEYV.

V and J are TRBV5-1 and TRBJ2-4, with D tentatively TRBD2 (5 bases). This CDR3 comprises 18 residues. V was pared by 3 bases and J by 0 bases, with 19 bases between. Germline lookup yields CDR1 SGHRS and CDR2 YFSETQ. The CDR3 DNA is TGCGCCAGCAGCTCGTGGACTTCTAGCAGTGAAGCCAAAAACATTCAGTACTTC. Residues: CASSSWTSSSEAKNIQYF.